This is a list of T cell receptor beta chains from one sample in a study of control samples from healthy donors and cancer patients. Clones were read by immunoSEQ multiplex PCR, and TCRdb kept only the in-frame ones, dropping some. The profile shows about 80,000 clones, about 88% of them singletons. Sequenced input: blood. The receptors stem from a woman in her forties or fifties in good health. CDR3s include the opening cysteine and the closing phenylalanine or tryptophan.

J gene,V gene,CDR3 protein
TRBJ1-1,TRBV5-4,CASSTPLRAGPAFF
TRBJ1-1,TRBV2,CASRPYMNTEAFF
TRBJ1-4,TRBV2,CASEGAGEKLFF
TRBJ2-2,TRBV18,CASSPSRMDTGELFF
TRBJ2-1,TRBV12-3/TRBV12-4,CASSWSYNEQFF
TRBJ1-1,TRBV19,CASGINSGGAFF
TRBJ1-3,TRBV4-1,CASSQDNTGVGNTIYF
TRBJ2-1,TRBV7-7,CASSLGTSVHEQFF
TRBJ1-5,TRBV5-4,CASSFIASRDRGIRQPQHF
TRBJ2-7,TRBV6-2/TRBV6-3,CASSLHRALNEQYF
TRBJ1-5,TRBV2,CASSVNVYQGLNQPQHF
TRBJ2-2,TRBV30,CAWSANSVGELFF
TRBJ1-3,TRBV5-6,CASREAGQLSGNTIYF
TRBJ2-2,TRBV30,CAWRTRGPGGELFF
TRBJ1-2,TRBV7-8,CASSTRSRVDTNYGYTF
TRBJ2-5,TRBV5-1,CASSLGNRGETQYF
TRBJ1-6,TRBV12-5,CASGLDGFNSPLHF
TRBJ2-1,TRBV5-4,CASSLGYNSYNEQFF
TRBJ1-5,TRBV7-9,CASSLGGGGNQPQHF
TRBJ2-5,TRBV5-8,CASKMLETQYF
TRBJ1-3,TRBV29-1,CSVDSGLGNTIYF
TRBJ2-1,TRBV20-1,CSATQRGEQFF
TRBJ2-5,TRBV5-1,CASSFRGDGAAETQYF
TRBJ1-1,TRBV12-3/TRBV12-4,CASSLDRGTFF
TRBJ2-6,TRBV9,CASSVSSRGGSSSGANVLTF
TRBJ1-1,TRBV19,CASSMTGSEAFF
TRBJ1-6,TRBV5-1,CASSLDGGYNSPLHF
TRBJ2-1,TRBV24-1,CATSDSPLAGDHNEQFF
TRBJ1-1,TRBV27,CATYIFGAFF
TRBJ2-7,TRBV6-5,CASSQRAGVYEQYF
TRBJ1-1,TRBV6-6,CASTDRNTEAFF
TRBJ1-1,TRBV5-1,CASSLEGTIAFF
TRBJ2-1,TRBV3-1/TRBV3-2,CASSQAGGTYNEQFF
TRBJ1-1,TRBV9,CASSVGFLVGGTEAFF
TRBJ2-6,TRBV6-5,CASRTGLGGANVLTF
TRBJ1-3,TRBV19,CASSIGQGNTIYF
TRBJ1-3,TRBV6-6,CASSYKEGLYF
TRBJ2-3,TRBV28,CASREIGGTQYF
TRBJ1-1,TRBV6-5,CASSNLSPLGAFF
TRBJ1-5,TRBV6-2/TRBV6-3,CASSRGNQPQHF
TRBJ2-3,TRBV5-6,CASSLKPSTDTQYF
TRBJ2-3,TRBV11-2,CASSPGAGVTDTQYF
TRBJ2-7,TRBV27,CASRGLDYEQYF
TRBJ2-7,TRBV4-1,CASSLSGGYYEQYF
TRBJ2-3,TRBV18,CASSPRTGSRTDTQYF
TRBJ2-3,TRBV4-2,CASSQDTSGVSSTDTQYF
TRBJ2-3,TRBV5-4,CASSGGGENTDTQYF
TRBJ1-3,TRBV12-3/TRBV12-4,CASSPFSGNTIYF
TRBJ2-7,TRBV3-1/TRBV3-2,CASSLQRGGEQYF
TRBJ1-1,TRBV20-1,CSASKDYTEAFF
TRBJ2-7,TRBV30,CAWSVARDNEQYF
TRBJ1-4,TRBV2,CASRSGGQNEKLFF
TRBJ2-7,TRBV2,CASSEDSGSAEQYF
TRBJ1-5,TRBV30,CAWSQGGDQPQHF